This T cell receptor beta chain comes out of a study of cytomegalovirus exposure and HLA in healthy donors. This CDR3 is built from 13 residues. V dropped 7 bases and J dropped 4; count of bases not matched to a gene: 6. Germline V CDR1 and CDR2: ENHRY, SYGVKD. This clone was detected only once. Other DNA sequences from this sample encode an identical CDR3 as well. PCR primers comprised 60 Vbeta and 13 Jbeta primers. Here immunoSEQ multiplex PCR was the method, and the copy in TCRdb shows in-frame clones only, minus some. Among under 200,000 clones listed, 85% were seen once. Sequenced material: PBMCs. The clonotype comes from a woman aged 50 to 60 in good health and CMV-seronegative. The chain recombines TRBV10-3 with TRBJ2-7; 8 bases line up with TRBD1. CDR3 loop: CAIKGQGAYEQYF. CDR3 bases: TGTGCCATCAAAGGGCAGGGGGCTTACGAGCAGTACTTC.